This T cell receptor beta chain originates from a study of T cells in Graves' hyperthyroidism and ophthalmopathy. For the diagnoses, clinical symptoms, serum thyroxine and TRAb, thyroid ultrasound and orbital computed tomography were used. The investigators amplified TCR beta CDR3 regions from RNA transcripts. The HTBI set primed first-round TCR CDR3 RT-PCR. TCRdb used MiXCR to reprocess the multiplex PCR reads, holding one entry per CDR3 protein. The profile shows 450,000 to 650,000 distinct CDR3 sequences, 12% to 15% of them singletons. Sequenced sample: blood. The sequence was obtained from a woman between 18 and 30 years old with Graves' ophthalmopathy.

The CDR3 nucleotides read TGTGCCAGCAGCTACCGGGAGGTTGGTTTGGGTGAAGAGACCCAGTACTTC. Translation: CASSYREVGLGEETQYF. V gene TRBV12-3 or TRBV12-4 combines with J gene TRBJ2-5; 7 bases are a match to TRBD2. Trimming took 6 bases from V and 3 from J; bases not matched to a gene: 16. This CDR3 is built from 17 residues.